The next 25 T cell receptor beta chains were all read from a single sample in a study of CD8 T cells in ankylosing spondylitis. Study observations and caveats: Eight or nine highly homologous variants formed a TCR beta motif that appeared characteristic of ankylosing spondylitis blood.

These TCRs are of unknown antigen specificity. TCRdb fed the 5' RACE reads into MiXCR, producing one record per CDR3 protein. The sample consists of approximately 540,000 distinct CDR3 sequences, roughly 12% of them appearing once. What was sequenced was blood, either unsorted or a sorted T cell fraction (not recorded which). Source of these receptors: a male donor with ankylosing spondylitis.

The CDR3 DNA is TGTGCCATCAGGGGGACTCAAAACACCGGGGAGCTGTTTTTT. It is translated as CAIRGTQNTGELFF. This sequence joins TRBV10-3 and TRBJ2-2; weak D call: TRBD2 (6 bases). In germline, CDR1 is ENHRY, CDR2 SYGVKD. The CDR3 spans 14 residues. Trimming took off 6 bases at V and 2 bases at J, with 10 bases between the two ends.

This rearrangement joins TRBV24-1 to TRBJ2-3; 7 nucleotides align to TRBD2. The trim removed 9 bases at V and 7 bases at J, leaving 6 bases unmatched. This CDR3 comprises 12 residues. CDR1 and CDR2 from the germline V gene are KGHDR and SFDVKD. The CDR3 DNA follows: TGTGCCACCGGCGGGAGCGGCTATACGCAGTATTTT. Translation: CATGGSGYTQYF.

This chain connects TRBV6-5 to TRBJ2-2; D unresolved. The CDR3 is 12 residues long. Germline V gene sequence: CDR1 MNHEY, CDR2 SVGAGI. V dropped 4 bases and J dropped 7 bases, with 7 bases sitting between them. The CDR3 loop is CASSSKFGELFF. The CDR3 DNA follows: TGTGCCAGCAGTTCCAAATTCGGGGAGCTGTTTTTT.

This clonotype has only a few counts. The chain links TRBV27 to TRBJ2-3; TRBD1 is a possible D gene (6 bases). Per germline, CDR1 MNHEY and CDR2 SMNVEV (reference sequence). V was clipped by 6 bases and J by 5 bases, with 12 bases between them. CDR3 length: 13 residues. In DNA, the CDR3 is TGTGCCAGCAGCAGACAGGCCCAAGATACGCAGTATTTT. Translating it yields CASSRQAQDTQYF.

The sample holds many counts of this clonotype. The chain couples TRBV24-1 to TRBJ2-1; possible D gene TRBD2, 7 bases. CDR1 is KGHDR and CDR2 is SFDVKD in the germline V gene. The CDR3 is made up of 16 amino acids. Trimming took off 4 bases at V and 0 bases at J, with 12 bases between the two ends. The CDR3 coding sequence is TGTGCCACCAGTGACCAAGCGGGACACTCCTACAATGAGCAGTTCTTC. Residues: CATSDQAGHSYNEQFF.

The J gene is TRBJ2-3, the V gene TRBV5-1; 7 positions agree with TRBD1. Germline CDR1 and CDR2: SGHRS and YFSETQ. Unmatched junction bases numbered 8, after V lost 4 bases and J lost 0 bases. The CDR3 consists of 16 residues. CDR3 region: CASSAQGVSSTDTQYF. Written as DNA, the CDR3 is TGCGCCAGCAGCGCCCAGGGGGTATCTAGCACAGATACGCAGTATTTT.

The chain uses TRBV12-3 or TRBV12-4 and TRBJ2-1; 14 bases line up with TRBD2. The CDR3 length is 18 residues. Trimming at V came to 4 bases and at J to 8 bases, leaving 13 bases not matched to a gene. CDR3 DNA: TGTGCCAGCAGTTCGCCCACCAAAGGGACTAGCGGGAGATATGAGCAGTTCTTC. This sequence encodes CASSSPTKGTSGRYEQFF.

The chain joins TRBV7-8 to TRBJ2-2, with D unclear. The CDR3 length is 13 residues. Germline V gene data show CDR1 as SGHVS and CDR2 as FQNEAQ. The V gene lost 3 bases and the J gene lost 7 bases, with 9 bases spanning the gap. The CDR3 coding sequence is TGTGCCAGCAGCTTTGAAGTGAACGGGGAGCTGTTTTTT. Residues: CASSFEVNGELFF.

This clonotype was counted many times. The rearrangement joins TRBV6-2 or TRBV6-3 to TRBJ2-2; either TRBD1 or TRBD2 may supply D (5 bases each). The CDR3 length is 15 residues. Looked up from germline, CDR1 is MNHEY and CDR2 is SVGEGT. V shed 4 bases and J shed 3 bases, with 12 bases lying between them. CDR3 nucleotides: TGTGCCAGCAGTTGGGGACCCCCCGACACCGGGGAGCTGTTTTTT. As protein: CASSWGPPDTGELFF.

The chain is built from TRBV3-1 and TRBJ2-7; D is uncertain. The CDR3 length is 15 residues. Trimming cost V 1 base and J 0 bases, with 10 bases left between them. CDR1 is LGHDT and CDR2 is YNNKEL in the germline V gene (reference sequence). The CDR3 sequence is CASSQVQKPSYEQYF. The CDR3 DNA reads as TGTGCCAGCAGCCAAGTCCAGAAGCCCTCCTACGAGCAGTACTTC.

In this sample, this clonotype turned up once. The chain joins TRBV4-1 to TRBJ1-3; D gene uncertain. This CDR3 has 15 amino acids. The V gene lost 0 bases and the J gene lost 1 base, with 7 bases spanning the gap. Germline CDR1 is MGHRA and CDR2 is YSYEKL. CDR3 DNA: TGCGCCAGCAGCCAAGATTGGGTTTCTGGAAACACCATATATTTT. Translation gives CASSQDWVSGNTIYF.

The chain has TRBV20-1 and TRBJ1-5; maybe TRBD1 (5 bases). In germline, CDR1 is DFQATT, CDR2 SNEGSKA (reference sequence). The germline V and J ends were trimmed by 3 bases and 1 base, with 10 bases remaining between them. CDR3 length equals 14 residues. The CDR3 spells CSASSGLSNQPQHF. The CDR3 nucleotides read TGCAGTGCTAGTTCAGGGTTGAGCAATCAGCCCCAGCATTTT.

There are a few counts of this clonotype. The V call is TRBV18, the J call TRBJ2-3; 10 nucleotides line up with TRBD1. CDR1 and CDR2 from the germline V gene are KGHSH and LQKENI. Germline trimming cut 4 bases from V and 4 bases from J; bases unmatched to any gene: 8. The CDR3 is 16 residues long. The CDR3 spells CASSRNPGQGSDTQYF. In nucleotides, the CDR3 is TGTGCCAGCTCACGCAATCCGGGACAGGGGTCAGATACGCAGTATTTT. The full variable domain, rest sourced from reference TRBV18 and TRBJ2-3, is NAGVMQNPRHLVRRRGQEARLRCSPMKGHSHVYWYRQLPEEGLKFMVYLQKENIIDESGMPKERFSAEFPKEGPSILRIQQVVRGDSAAYFCASSRNPGQGSDTQYFGPGTRLTVL.

The sample holds a few counts of this clonotype. The chain joins TRBV5-1 to TRBJ2-1, with D possibly being TRBD2 (5 bases). The V and J ends lost 4 bases and 0 bases respectively, with 14 bases between them. Germline V lookup: CDR1 SGHRS, CDR2 YFSETQ. This CDR3 is 16 amino acids long. The CDR3 here is CASSTADGSSYNEQFF. Written as DNA, the CDR3 is TGCGCCAGCAGCACGGCCGATGGGAGCTCCTACAATGAGCAGTTCTTC.

CDR3 protein: CATSDLPLCQETQYF. In DNA, the CDR3 is TGTGCCACCAGTGATCTTCCCCTGTGCCAAGAGACCCAGTACTTC. This sequence joins TRBV24-1 and TRBJ2-5; D gene uncertain. Germline CDR1 KGHDR, CDR2 SFDVKD. This CDR3 region has 15 residues. The germline V and J ends were trimmed by 3 bases and 1 base, with 11 bases remaining between them.

V and J are TRBV6-6 and TRBJ2-5; D remains unclear. V was clipped by 7 bases and J by 0 bases, with 9 bases between them. CDR1 and CDR2 (germline): MNHNY, SVGAGI (reference sequence). The CDR3 is made up of 13 amino acids. CDR3: CASTERYQETQYF. DNA of the CDR3: TGTGCCAGCACCGAGAGGTACCAAGAGACCCAGTACTTC.

This clonotype has more than one count but fewer than ten. V gene TRBV6-2 or TRBV6-3 combines with J gene TRBJ2-2, with D uncertain. Germline CDR1 reads MNHEY; CDR2 reads SVGEGT. V lost 7 bases to trimming and J lost 7 bases, with 13 bases between them. There are 13 residues in the CDR3. The CDR3 reads CASTLRRVGELFF. In DNA form, the CDR3 reads TGTGCCAGCACTTTACGTCGGGTCGGGGAGCTGTTTTTT.

V and J are TRBV15 and TRBJ2-7; 8 positions agree with TRBD2. The CDR3 is 16 residues long. V trimming: 0 bases; J trimming: 3 bases; junction bases outside the gene matches: 7. Germline CDR1 reads LNHNV; CDR2 reads YYDKDF (reference sequence). The CDR3 DNA sequence: TGTGCCACCAGCAGAGATCTTTTGCGGGGGGACTACGAGCAGTACTTC. This gives the protein CATSRDLLRGDYEQYF.

The chain joins TRBV29-1 to TRBJ1-2; D possibly corresponds to TRBD1 (5 bases). The V and J ends lost 3 bases and 8 bases respectively, with 13 bases between them. The CDR3 totals 12 residues. The germline V gene has CDR1 SQVTM and CDR2 ANQGSEA. CDR3 nucleotide sequence: TGCAGCGTTGAGGGTGGACATCGGGGCTACACCTTC. This codes for CSVEGGHRGYTF.

This clonotype showed up just a few times. The V call is TRBV2, the J call TRBJ2-7; a weak D match, TRBD1 (6 bases). V shed 2 bases and J shed 2 bases, with 13 bases lying between them. The CDR3 spans 15 residues. CDR1 SNHLY and CDR2 FYNNEI come from the germline V gene. As DNA, the CDR3 is TGTGCCAGCAGTGAATCGGCAGGGGTTACCTACGAGCAGTACTTC. It translates to CASSESAGVTYEQYF.

This rearrangement joins TRBV2 to TRBJ2-1; unclear D gene. Germline V gene lookup returns CDR1 SNHLY and CDR2 FYNNEI. The CDR3 has 14 amino acids. Trimming cost V 7 bases and J 7 bases, with 17 bases left between them. CDR3 loop: CASTRHSLPNEQFF. The CDR3 bases are TGTGCCAGCACACGTCACTCACTGCCGAATGAGCAGTTCTTC.

This chain uses TRBV18 with TRBJ2-3; perhaps TRBD1 as D (8 bases). The CDR3 is 16 residues long. CDR1 KGHSH and CDR2 LQKENI come from the germline V gene. V lost 5 bases and J 1 base, leaving 16 bases between the germline ends. CDR3: CASSVSGTGGTDTQYF. The CDR3, as DNA: TGTGCCAGCTCAGTCAGCGGGACAGGAGGCACAGATACGCAGTATTTT. Supplemented by reference TRBV18 and TRBJ2-3, the full variable domain reads NAGVMQNPRHLVRRRGQEARLRCSPMKGHSHVYWYRQLPEEGLKFMVYLQKENIIDESGMPKERFSAEFPKEGPSILRIQQVVRGDSAAYFCASSVSGTGGTDTQYFGPGTRLTVL.

J is TRBJ1-2 and V is TRBV15, with 7 bases fitting TRBD1. With V trimmed by 2 bases and J by 3 bases, 0 bases remained unmatched. From germline, CDR1 is LNHNV and CDR2 YYDKDF (reference sequence). The CDR3 runs to 13 residues. Written as DNA, the CDR3 is TGTGCCACCAGCAGACAGGGGGACTATGGCTACACCTTC. Amino acids: CATSRQGDYGYTF.

This clonotype was seen a few times. The rearrangement links TRBV11-2 to TRBJ2-7; D not resolved. The CDR3 totals 11 residues. Deletions cut 2 bases from V and 9 bases from J, with 8 bases between. CDR1 is SGHAT, CDR2 FQNNGV, per germline. Written as DNA, the CDR3 is TGTGCCAGCAGCTTAAGTGGCGCGCAGTACTTC. Translating it yields CASSLSGAQYF.

This rearrangement joins TRBV3-1 to TRBJ2-3; unclear D gene. CDR1 and CDR2 from the germline V gene are LGHDT and YNNKEL (reference sequence). The CDR3 is 14 amino acids. The V end was cut by 1 base, the J end by 4 bases, with 9 bases between. This chain's CDR3 is CASSQAQVADTQYF. The CDR3 bases are TGTGCCAGCAGCCAAGCTCAGGTGGCAGATACGCAGTATTTT.